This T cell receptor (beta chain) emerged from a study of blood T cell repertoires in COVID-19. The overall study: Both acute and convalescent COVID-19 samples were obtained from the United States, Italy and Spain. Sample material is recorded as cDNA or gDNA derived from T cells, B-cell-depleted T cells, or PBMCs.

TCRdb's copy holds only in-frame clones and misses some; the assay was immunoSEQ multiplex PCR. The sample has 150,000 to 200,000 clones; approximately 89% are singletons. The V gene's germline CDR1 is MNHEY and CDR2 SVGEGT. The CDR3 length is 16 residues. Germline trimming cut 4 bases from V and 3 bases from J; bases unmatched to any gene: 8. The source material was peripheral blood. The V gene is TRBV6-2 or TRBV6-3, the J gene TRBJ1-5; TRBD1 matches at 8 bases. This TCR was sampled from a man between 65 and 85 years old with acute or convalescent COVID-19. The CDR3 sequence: CASSSPGQGDNQPQHF. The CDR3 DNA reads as TGTGCCAGCAGTTCCCCCGGACAGGGCGACAATCAGCCCCAGCATTTT.